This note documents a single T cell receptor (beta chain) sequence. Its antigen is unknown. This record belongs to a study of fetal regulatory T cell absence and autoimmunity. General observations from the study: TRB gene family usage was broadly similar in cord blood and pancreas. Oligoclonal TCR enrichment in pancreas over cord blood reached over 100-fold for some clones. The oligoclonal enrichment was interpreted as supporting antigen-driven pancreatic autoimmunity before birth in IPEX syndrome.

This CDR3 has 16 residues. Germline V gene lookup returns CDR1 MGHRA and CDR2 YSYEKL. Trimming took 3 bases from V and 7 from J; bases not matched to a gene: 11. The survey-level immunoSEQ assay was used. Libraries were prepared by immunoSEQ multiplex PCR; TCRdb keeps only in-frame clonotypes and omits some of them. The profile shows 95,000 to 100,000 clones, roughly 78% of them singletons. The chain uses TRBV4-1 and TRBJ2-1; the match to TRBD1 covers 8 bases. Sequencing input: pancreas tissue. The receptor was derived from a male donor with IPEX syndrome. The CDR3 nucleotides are TGCGCCAGCAGCCAGCTAGGGCAGGGGGCAAGGAATGAGCAGTTCTTC. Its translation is CASSQLGQGARNEQFF.